Below, one T cell receptor (beta chain) is given with its context. There is no known antigen for this receptor. One base away there is no much larger clone; base qualities are not given. The sample's time point label, decoded: cycle 2 day 1 (C2D1) of nivolumab. Every trial patient had relapsed following autologous stem cell transplantation, and prior brentuximab vedotin exposure was what differed among cohorts A, B and C. The trial cohort was composed of around 60 patients with relapsed/refractory classical Hodgkin lymphoma, for whom complete response, partial response or progressive disease was recorded as best overall response. In the multi-cohort phase II CheckMate 205 trial, trial patients received single-agent nivolumab. An independent review committee assessed best overall response using the 2007 International Working Group response criteria. PBMCs from the trial were collected at three points: immediately before nivolumab initiation (C1D1), and during therapy at cycle 2 day 1 and cycle 4 day 1. Peripheral blood was collected in 8 mL Vacutainer Cell Preparation Tubes, from which PBMCs were isolated by centrifugation and then cryopreserved.

The sample belongs to a study of PD-1 blockade in classical Hodgkin lymphoma (dated by TCRdb to the early 2020s). General notes on the study: Nivolumab dosing was 3 mg/kg intravenously every 2 weeks, continuing until either disease progression or unacceptable toxicity. The study used CyTOF and TCR beta sequencing to define a peripheral blood immune signature of response to PD-1 blockade in classical Hodgkin lymphoma. What the authors observed across the whole study: Trial patients achieving complete response had baseline diversity similar to newly diagnosed patients, whereas partial responders and progressors had significantly lower diversity. Only a single clinical trial cohort was studied, and what caused the repertoire differences, possibly disease activity or prior therapy, remained undefined. Baseline TCR diversity was reported to be lower in newly diagnosed patients than in healthy donors and to be lower still in relapsed/refractory patients. By C4D1, a significant rise was seen in CD4+ TCR diversity but not in CD8+ TCR diversity (p=0.0027 vs p=0.16), and the rise was most apparent among complete responders (p=0.02). Patients starting nivolumab less than 1 year after ASCT had lower diversity and were excluded from later analyses to avoid confounding by immune reconstitution.

V was cut back by 1 base and J by 2 bases, leaving a gap of 18 bases between them. Its CDR3 holds 17 amino acids, cysteine through phenylalanine. Of the read, only the CDR3 DNA is kept; its 51 bases are in frame from base 1. CDR1 LNHDA and CDR2 SQIVND are derived from the germline V gene (reference sequence). Genomic DNA was extracted with the Qiagen DNeasy kit from unsorted PBMCs and from negatively selected CD4+ and CD8+ fractions. Using primers that anneal to V and J segments, immunoSEQ multiplex PCR amplified the TCR beta CDR3 regions. A synthetic immune receptor repertoire was used to minimize amplification bias, and remaining bias was computationally removed after sequencing. The paper's processing steps were these. Custom Python scripts were used to quantify repertoire diversity as the Shannon entropy index. Unsorted, CD4+ and CD8+ repertoires were examined separately, except in combined analyses, for which CD4+ and CD8+ sequences were merged in silico. Clonal expansion was defined as a frequency increase of at least 2-fold after treatment compared with C1D1, and clones undetected at baseline were assigned a pseudocount of 0.5. Clones with 0 or 1 copy at C1D1 were classified as singleton clones, and clones with 2 or more copies were classified as non-singleton clones. Clones expanded in unsorted samples were labelled as CD4+, CD8+ or unknown by matching protein sequences in sorted samples from the same patient. Wilcoxon tests were applied to paired samples to test diversity changes from C1D1 to C4D1. TCRdb carries this immuneACCESS record with in-frame sequences only. Its versions omit some clonotypes, under half of them owing to an unresolved V gene in the studies checked, with the rest unexplained. For V, J and clone size, that table is used; D and trimming come from the DNA. The sample records 39,000 or so clones, approximately 86% of which are singletons. 4.5% to 6.5% of the sample rests with the top ten.

The V and J genes are TRBV19 and TRBJ2-7; TRBD1 could be the D gene, as 5 bases match. Sequencing used peripheral blood mononuclear cells (PBMCs), obtained before the second cycle of nivolumab. The sequence was collected from a human donor with classical Hodgkin lymphoma. The CDR3 region has the sequence CASSIVGPAGSPYEQYF. Read as DNA, the sequence is TGTGCCAGTAGTATAGTGGGCCCTGCAGGGTCTCCCTACGAGCAGTACTTC. Outside the CDR3, residues come from the reference TRBV19 and TRBJ2-7 proteins, so the full variable domain is: DGGITQSPKYLFRKEGQNVTLSCEQNLNHDAMYWYRQDPGQGLRLIYYSQIVNDFQKGDIAEGYSVSREKKESFPLTVTSAQKNPTAFYLCASSIVGPAGSPYEQYFGPGTRLTVT.